The 17 T cell receptor beta chains presented below share a single source sample, sequenced in a study of shared clonotypes between healthy human individuals. The table came from immunoSEQ multiplex PCR; TCRdb's copy has only in-frame clones and leaves some out. This table has around 1.1 million clones, more than 75% appearing once. Sequencing was performed on memory CD4+ T cells from PBMCs. The subset was: CD45RA-negative fraction. Receptors were obtained from a man aged 18 to 30 in good health. Some clones in this sample may be carry-over from other donors' samples.

The chain recombines TRBV28 with TRBJ2-3; 10 bases are a match to TRBD2. The CDR3 consists of 14 residues. The trim removed 4 bases at V and 6 bases at J, leaving 4 bases unmatched. The V gene's germline CDR1 is MDHEN and CDR2 SYDVKM. CDR3 DNA: TGTGCCAGCAGTTCTAGCGGGAGCGGGGATACGCAGTATTTT. Amino acid sequence: CASSSSGSGDTQYF.

This clone was counted once. The chain employs TRBV27 and TRBJ1-3; 7 nucleotides match TRBD1. CDR1 and CDR2 from the germline V gene are MNHEY and SMNVEV (reference sequence). CDR3 size: 15 residues. V was pared by 4 bases and J by 3 bases, with 6 bases of the junction left unmatched. Here the CDR3 reads CASSSAGGNGNTIYF. The CDR3, as DNA: TGTGCCAGCAGTTCGGCAGGGGGAAATGGAAACACCATATATTTT.

The chain employs TRBV28 and TRBJ1-5; D gene unclear. The CDR3 has 15 amino acids. V lost 3 bases to trimming and J lost 4 bases, with 13 bases between them. CDR1 MDHEN and CDR2 SYDVKM come from the germline V gene. In DNA form, the CDR3 reads TGTGCCAGCAGTTTCTACGCCGGCCTTAATCAGCCCCAGCATTTT. Amino acids: CASSFYAGLNQPQHF.

The gene calls are TRBV7-9 and TRBJ2-7; D is undetermined. V was cut by 4 bases and J by 2 bases, with 12 bases left in between. Germline values: CDR1 SEHNR, CDR2 FQNEAQ (reference sequence). The CDR3 totals 14 residues. The chain's CDR3 is CASSSQDGAYEQYF. CDR3 nucleotides: TGTGCCAGCAGCTCGCAGGACGGAGCCTACGAGCAGTACTTC.

The chain has TRBV27 and TRBJ1-1; no reliable D call. This CDR3 comprises 13 residues. Germline assignment: CDR1 MNHEY and CDR2 SMNVEV (reference sequence). The V and J ends lost 5 bases and 7 bases respectively, with 14 bases between them. The CDR3 protein is CASSLPGSNEAFF. DNA for the CDR3: TGTGCCAGCAGTCTGCCAGGATCGAATGAAGCTTTCTTT.

The CDR3 DNA is TGTGCCAGCAGCCTAGGCGGGGGTCACGAGCAGTACTTC. Its protein is CASSLGGGHEQYF. The J gene is TRBJ2-7, the V gene TRBV7-8, with 7 bases fitting TRBD2. The CDR3 is 13 amino acids. Per germline, CDR1 SGHVS and CDR2 FQNEAQ. J was trimmed by 5 bases and V by 5 bases; bases with no gene match: 6. The full variable domain, its missing parts supplied by reference TRBV7-8 and TRBJ2-7, is GAGVSQSPRYKVAKRGQDVALRCDPISGHVSLFWYQQALGQGPEFLTYFQNEAQLDKSGLPSDRFFAERPEGSVSTLKIQRTQQEDSAVYLCASSLGGGHEQYFGPGTRLTVT.

This clone was detected only once. This chain connects TRBV4-1 to TRBJ1-5, with a possible D match to TRBD1 (5 bases). V was clipped by 4 bases and J by 7 bases, with 23 bases between them. Germline CDR1 and CDR2: MGHRA and YSYEKL. CDR3 size: 17 residues. CDR3 protein: CASSPMGLRGEGQPQHF. DNA of the CDR3: TGCGCCAGCAGCCCGATGGGCCTCCGAGGGGAAGGACAGCCCCAGCATTTT.

This clone was detected a few times. The V gene is TRBV7-2, the J gene TRBJ2-1; D is undetermined. The CDR3 runs 15 residues. CDR1 and CDR2 (germline): SGHTA, FQGNSA. Trimming stripped 4 bases from V and 8 bases from J, with 18 bases between. CDR3 region: CASSYLGIMFDEQFF. CDR3 DNA: TGTGCCAGCAGCTACCTAGGGATAATGTTCGATGAGCAGTTCTTC.

The chain carries TRBV4-1 and TRBJ2-3; 9 bases are shared with TRBD2. The V gene end was trimmed by 2 bases and the J gene end by 6 bases; junction bases not matched to a gene: 6. Germline V gene data show CDR1 as MGHRA and CDR2 as YSYEKL. The CDR3 sequence is 15 residues long. CDR3 nucleotide sequence: TGCGCCAGCAGCCAAAGTAGCGGGAGAAGCGATACGCAGTATTTT. Its translation is CASSQSSGRSDTQYF.

Concerning this clone itself: This may be a read error: a much more frequent sequence differs by one nucleotide. The gene calls are TRBV6-1 and TRBJ1-1, with 7 bases fitting TRBD1. Germline assignment: CDR1 MNHNS and CDR2 SASEGT. V shed 6 bases, J shed 1 base, and the junction held 5 bases outside the gene matches. The CDR3 is 14 residues long. The DNA for the CDR3 is TGTGCCAGCAGCCTCGGGACAGCGAACACTGAAGCTTTCTTT. Translating it yields CASSLGTANTEAFF.

In this sample, this clone turned up a few times. This chain joins TRBV9 and TRBJ1-2; D gene ambiguous. The germline V gene has CDR1 SGDLS and CDR2 YYNGEE. Between the trimmed V and J ends, which lost 1 base and 4 bases, there was a span of 8 bases. This CDR3 comprises 13 residues. CDR3 residues: CASSVNLRYGYTF. DNA of the CDR3: TGTGCCAGCAGCGTAAACCTCCGCTATGGCTACACCTTC.

The rearrangement joins TRBV2 to TRBJ2-7, with 7 nucleotides matching TRBD1. The CDR3 loop spans 14 amino acids. The germline gives CDR1 SNHLY, CDR2 FYNNEI. J gave up 2 bases and V 8 bases, and 9 bases lay outside the gene matches. CDR3: CASVRQGPTYEQYF. The CDR3 DNA reads TGTGCCAGCGTGAGACAGGGCCCTACCTACGAGCAGTACTTC.

This clone was seen once. CDR3 in amino acids: CASRPSYNEQFF. CDR3 in DNA: TGTGCCAGCAGGCCTTCCTACAATGAGCAGTTCTTC. The chain has TRBV28 and TRBJ2-1; D unclear. The V and J ends lost 6 bases and 1 base respectively, with 4 bases between them. CDR3 size: 12 residues. Germline V gene sequence: CDR1 MDHEN, CDR2 SYDVKM.

J is TRBJ2-7 and V is TRBV5-4; 7 bases line up with TRBD2. CDR3 length: 14 amino acids. Germline V gene lookup returns CDR1 SGHNT and CDR2 YYREEE (reference sequence). Losses at the gene ends were 3 bases for V and 3 bases for J; bases not matched to a gene: 6. Written as DNA, the CDR3 is TGTGCCAGCAGCTCTGCGGGAGAGGGCTACGAGCAGTACTTC. Protein sequence: CASSSAGEGYEQYF. The full variable domain, in which reference TRBV5-4 and TRBJ2-7 provide the parts outside the CDR3, is ETGVTQSPTHLIKTRGQQVTLRCSSQSGHNTVSWYQQALGQGPQFIFQYYREEENGRGNFPPRFSGLQFPNYSSELNVNALELDDSALYLCASSSAGEGYEQYFGPGTRLTVT.

The genes are TRBV12-5 and TRBJ2-6; possibly TRBD1 for D (6 bases). The CDR3 has 17 residues. Trimming took off 2 bases at V and 1 base at J, with 12 bases between the two ends. Germline CDR1 reads LGHNT; CDR2 reads FRNRAP. In nucleotides, the CDR3 is TGTGCTAGTGGTTTGTTTCTACAGGGTTCTGGGGCCAACGTCCTGACTTTC. Its translation: CASGLFLQGSGANVLTF.

V and J are TRBV29-1 and TRBJ1-1; no clear D gene. In germline, CDR1 is SQVTM, CDR2 ANQGSEA. V was shortened by 7 bases and J by 8 bases, with 20 bases between the two germline ends. CDR3 length: 13 amino acids. The CDR3 coding sequence is TGCAGCGGAGGACGGGGAACCGTCTGGGAAGCTTTCTTT. Its translation is CSGGRGTVWEAFF. Drawing the rest from reference TRBV29-1 and TRBJ1-1, the complete variable domain is SAVISQKPSRDICQRGTSLTIQCQVDSQVTMMFWYRQQPGQSLTLIATANQGSEATYESGFVIDKFPISRPNLTFSTLTVSNMSPEDSSIYLCSGGRGTVWEAFFGQGTRLTVV.

Only one count was recorded for this clone. The V gene is TRBV5-1, the J gene TRBJ2-7; 12 nucleotides match TRBD2. Germline V CDR1 and CDR2: SGHRS, YFSETQ. This CDR3 is 14 amino acids long. The J segment lost 5 bases and the V segment lost 4 bases, leaving 4 bases of the junction unmatched. Written as DNA, the CDR3 is TGCGCCAGCAGCCTAGCGGGAGGGCTCCACGAGCAGTACTTC. As protein: CASSLAGGLHEQYF.